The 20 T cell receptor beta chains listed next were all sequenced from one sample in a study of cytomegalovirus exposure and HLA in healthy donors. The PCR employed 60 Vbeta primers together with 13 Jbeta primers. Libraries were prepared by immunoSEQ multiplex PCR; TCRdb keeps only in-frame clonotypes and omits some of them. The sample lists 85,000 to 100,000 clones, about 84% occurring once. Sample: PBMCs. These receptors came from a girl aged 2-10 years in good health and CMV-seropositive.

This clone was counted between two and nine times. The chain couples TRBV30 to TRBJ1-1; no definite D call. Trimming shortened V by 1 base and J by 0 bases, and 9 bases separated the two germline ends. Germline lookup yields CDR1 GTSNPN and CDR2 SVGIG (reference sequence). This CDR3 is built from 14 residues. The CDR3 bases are TGTGCCTGGAGTGGGGCAAACGTGAACACTGAAGCTTTCTTT. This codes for CAWSGANVNTEAFF.

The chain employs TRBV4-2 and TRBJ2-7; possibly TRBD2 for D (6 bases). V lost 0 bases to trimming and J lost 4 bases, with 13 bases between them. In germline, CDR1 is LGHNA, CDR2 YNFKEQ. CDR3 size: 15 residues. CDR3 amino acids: CASSQDEREWYEQYF. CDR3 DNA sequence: TGTGCCAGCAGCCAAGATGAACGGGAGTGGTACGAGCAGTACTTC.

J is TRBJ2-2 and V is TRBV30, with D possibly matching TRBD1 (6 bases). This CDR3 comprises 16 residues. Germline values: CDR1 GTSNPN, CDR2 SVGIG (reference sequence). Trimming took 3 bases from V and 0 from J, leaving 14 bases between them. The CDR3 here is CAWRGPGTSNTGELFF. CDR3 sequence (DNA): TGTGCCTGGAGGGGCCCCGGGACATCGAACACCGGGGAGCTGTTTTTT.

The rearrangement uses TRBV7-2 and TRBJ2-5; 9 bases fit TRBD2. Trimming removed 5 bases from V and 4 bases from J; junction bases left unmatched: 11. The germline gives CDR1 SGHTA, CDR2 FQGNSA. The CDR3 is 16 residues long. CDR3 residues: CASSKAVAGVGETQYF. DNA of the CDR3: TGTGCCAGCAGCAAAGCGGTAGCGGGAGTGGGAGAGACCCAGTACTTC.

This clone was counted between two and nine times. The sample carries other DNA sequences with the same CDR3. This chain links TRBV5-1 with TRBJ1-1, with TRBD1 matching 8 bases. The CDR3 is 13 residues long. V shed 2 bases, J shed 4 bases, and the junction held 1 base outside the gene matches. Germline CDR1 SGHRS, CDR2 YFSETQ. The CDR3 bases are TGCGCCAGCAGCTTAGGGACAGGCACTGAAGCTTTCTTT. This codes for CASSLGTGTEAFF.

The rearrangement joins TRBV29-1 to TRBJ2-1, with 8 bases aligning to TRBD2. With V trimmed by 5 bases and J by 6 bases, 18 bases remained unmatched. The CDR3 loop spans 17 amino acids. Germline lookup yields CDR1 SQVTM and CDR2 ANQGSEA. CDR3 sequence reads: CSVSPRSLERESNEQFF. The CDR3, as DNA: TGCAGCGTTAGCCCCCGTTCGCTCGAGCGGGAGTCCAATGAGCAGTTCTTC.

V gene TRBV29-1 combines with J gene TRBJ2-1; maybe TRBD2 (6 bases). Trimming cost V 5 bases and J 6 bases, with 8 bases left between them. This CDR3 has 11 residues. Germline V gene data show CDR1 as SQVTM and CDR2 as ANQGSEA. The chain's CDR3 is CSVRGTNEQFF. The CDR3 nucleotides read TGCAGCGTTCGCGGGACCAATGAGCAGTTCTTC.

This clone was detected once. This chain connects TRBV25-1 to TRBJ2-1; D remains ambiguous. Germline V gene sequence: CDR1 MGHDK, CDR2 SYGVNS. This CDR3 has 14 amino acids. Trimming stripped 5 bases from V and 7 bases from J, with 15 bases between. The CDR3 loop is CASSISGDVNEQFF. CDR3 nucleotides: TGTGCCAGCAGTATTAGTGGAGACGTGAATGAGCAGTTCTTC.

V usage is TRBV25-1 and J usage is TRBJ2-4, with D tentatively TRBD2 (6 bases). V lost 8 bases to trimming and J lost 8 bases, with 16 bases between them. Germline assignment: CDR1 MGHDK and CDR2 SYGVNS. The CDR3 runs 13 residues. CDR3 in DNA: TGTGCCAGCGCTAGCGAGGCCCCGGACATTCAGTACTTC. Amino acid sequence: CASASEAPDIQYF.

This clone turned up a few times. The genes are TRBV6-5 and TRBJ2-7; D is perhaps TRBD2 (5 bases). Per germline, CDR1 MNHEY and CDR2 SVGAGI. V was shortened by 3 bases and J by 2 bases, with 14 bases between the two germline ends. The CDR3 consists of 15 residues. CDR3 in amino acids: CASSYSVGEAYEQYF. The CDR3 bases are TGTGCCAGCAGTTATTCAGTCGGGGAAGCCTACGAGCAGTACTTC.

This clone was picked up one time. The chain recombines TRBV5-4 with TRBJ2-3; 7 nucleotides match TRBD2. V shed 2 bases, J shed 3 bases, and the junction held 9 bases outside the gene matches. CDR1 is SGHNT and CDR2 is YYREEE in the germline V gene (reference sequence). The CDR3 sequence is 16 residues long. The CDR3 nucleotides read TGTGCCAGCAGCTTAAAGCGGGACTCCTTAACAGATACGCAGTATTTT. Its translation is CASSLKRDSLTDTQYF.

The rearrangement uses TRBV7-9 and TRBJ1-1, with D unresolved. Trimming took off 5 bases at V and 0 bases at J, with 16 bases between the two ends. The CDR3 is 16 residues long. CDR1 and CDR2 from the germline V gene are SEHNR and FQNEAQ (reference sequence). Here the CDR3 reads CASSPPSPIVNTEAFF. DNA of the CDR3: TGTGCCAGCAGCCCCCCGAGTCCAATAGTGAACACTGAAGCTTTCTTT.

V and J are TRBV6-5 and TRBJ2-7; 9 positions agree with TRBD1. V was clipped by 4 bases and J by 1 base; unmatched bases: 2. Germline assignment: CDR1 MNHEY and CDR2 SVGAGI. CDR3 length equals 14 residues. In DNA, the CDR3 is TGTGCCAGCAGTTCCGGGACAGGGTCCTACGAGCAGTACTTC. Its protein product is CASSSGTGSYEQYF.

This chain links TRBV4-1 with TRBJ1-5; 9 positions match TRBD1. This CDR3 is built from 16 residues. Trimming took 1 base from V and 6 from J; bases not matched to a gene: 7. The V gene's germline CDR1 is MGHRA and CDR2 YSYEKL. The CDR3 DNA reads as TGCGCCAGCAGCCAAGGGGGACAGGGAAGTGCTCAGCCCCAGCATTTT. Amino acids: CASSQGGQGSAQPQHF.

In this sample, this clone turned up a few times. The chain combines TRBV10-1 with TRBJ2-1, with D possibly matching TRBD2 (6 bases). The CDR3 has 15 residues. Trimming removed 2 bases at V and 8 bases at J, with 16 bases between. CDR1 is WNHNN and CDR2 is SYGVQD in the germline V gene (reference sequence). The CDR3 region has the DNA TGCGCCAGCAGTGAGGTGATAGGAGGGGCGTATGAGCAGTTCTTC. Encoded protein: CASSEVIGGAYEQFF.

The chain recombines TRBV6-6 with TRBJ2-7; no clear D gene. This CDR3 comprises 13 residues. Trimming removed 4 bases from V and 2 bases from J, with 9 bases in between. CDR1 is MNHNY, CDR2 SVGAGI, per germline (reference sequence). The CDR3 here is CASSLNRAYEQYF. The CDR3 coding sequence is TGTGCCAGCAGTTTGAACAGAGCCTACGAGCAGTACTTC.

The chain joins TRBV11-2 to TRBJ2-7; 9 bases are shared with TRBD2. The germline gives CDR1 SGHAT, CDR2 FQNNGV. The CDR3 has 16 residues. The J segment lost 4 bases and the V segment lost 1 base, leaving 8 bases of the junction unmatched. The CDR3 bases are TGTGCCAGCAGCTTAGGTGGCGGGAGGGCCCTTTACGAGCAGTACTTC. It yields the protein CASSLGGGRALYEQYF.

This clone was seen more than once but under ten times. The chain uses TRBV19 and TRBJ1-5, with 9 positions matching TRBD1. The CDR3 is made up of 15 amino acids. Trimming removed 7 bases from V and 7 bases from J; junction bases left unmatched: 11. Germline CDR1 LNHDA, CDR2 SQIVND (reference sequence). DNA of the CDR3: TGTGCCAGTACCGGAGACAGGGGGGTAGCCCAGCCCCAGCATTTT. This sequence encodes CASTGDRGVAQPQHF.

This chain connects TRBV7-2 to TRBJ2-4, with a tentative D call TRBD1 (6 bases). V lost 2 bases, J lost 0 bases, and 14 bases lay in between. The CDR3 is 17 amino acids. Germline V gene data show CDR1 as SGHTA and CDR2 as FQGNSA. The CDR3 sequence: CASSLFGTTLAKNIQYF. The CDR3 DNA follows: TGTGCCAGCAGCTTATTCGGGACAACCCTAGCCAAAAACATTCAGTACTTC.

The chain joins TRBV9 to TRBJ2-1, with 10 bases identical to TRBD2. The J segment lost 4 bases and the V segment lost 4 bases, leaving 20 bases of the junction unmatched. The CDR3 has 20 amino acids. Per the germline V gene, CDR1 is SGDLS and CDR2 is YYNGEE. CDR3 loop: CASSRGMASGSDLLYNEQFF. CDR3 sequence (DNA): TGTGCCAGCAGCCGGGGGATGGCTAGCGGGAGCGACCTGCTTTACAATGAGCAGTTCTTC.